The T cell receptor (beta chain) under discussion was sequenced for a study of blood T cell repertoires in COVID-19 (dated by TCRdb to the early 2020s). With respect to the entire study: Collaborator samples came from the United States, Italy and Spain and covered acute and convalescent phases of COVID-19. The prospective study material was composed of cDNA or gDNA derived from T cells, B-cell-depleted T cells, or PBMCs. The dataset comprised deeply sampled blood TCRbeta repertoires from subjects exposed to, actively infected with, or recovered from COVID-19. The repertoires were released in a freely available public database intended as a resource for research on the immune response to SARS-CoV-2. The samples were drawn from two sources: the first 160 participants of the ongoing ImmuneRACE study, and 1,254 subjects contributed by 6 global collaborators. Nearly every sample came with metadata listing a de-identified subject ID, COVID-19 status, age in years and sex. Where available, HLA class I and class II types were taken from metadata supplied by the sample provider and were not determined by assay-based typing.

What the authors observed across the whole study: The amount of clinical and demographic metadata varied by source and participant and was provided uncurated.

TCRbeta CDR3 regions were amplified from genomic DNA by means of the immunoSEQ Assay, a bias-controlled multiplex PCR. From the authors' description of their analysis: The number of nucleated cells in each sample was estimated by amplification of reference gene primers within the assay. Sequence reads were collapsed and filtered to measure the absolute abundance of every unique TCRbeta CDR3 rearrangement. For each sample, productive Simpson clonality was calculated by taking the square root of Simpson's diversity index across productive rearrangements. Here the immuneACCESS table is served through TCRdb, limited to in-frame sequences with V and J called. Missing clones are a known gap in these copies; in checked studies unresolved V genes cover under half, and the rest lacks a known reason. Clonal size and the V and J genes are those of that table, whereas D and trimming came from the DNA. This sample gives about 250,000 clones in total; 75% to 90% of them show up just once. 2.4% of the sample rests with the top ten.

As to this clone: Its antigen remains undetermined. No base quality information exists; no much larger clone differs at one position.

Enrolling through a virtual design, the prospective study's participants ranged in age from roughly 18 to 100 years and lived across roughly 24 United States geographic areas. Cohort assignment in the prospective study relied on participant-reported clinical history from a screening survey and a study questionnaire. ImmuneRACE Cohort 3 recovered participants were defined by two consecutive negative NP/OP PCR tests, healthcare professional clearance, or symptom resolution. In the prospective study, mobile phlebotomists collected whole blood, serum and a nasopharyngeal or oropharyngeal swab from each participant. Prospective study participants could optionally give additional blood draws and questionnaires over an approximately two-month period. Before DNA extraction, prospective study blood samples were shipped either frozen or at room temperature. From cysteine to phenylalanine, the CDR3 is 16 amino acids long. CDR3 DNA only is kept here, 48 bases in frame from base 1. The germline V gene (reference sequence) supplies CDR1 SGHAT and CDR2 FQDESV. V sheds 5 bases and J sheds 5 bases, leaving 22 bases between their ends.

This TCR was sampled from a woman between 18 and 29 years old who had recovered from COVID-19. Sequencing was done on a sample of PBMCs or T cells enriched from blood (not recorded which). This chain is built from TRBV11-1 and TRBJ2-7; TRBD1 might be the D gene, on 5 matching bases. The CDR3 corresponds to CASSRAGLVFFHEQYF. In nucleotide form, the sequence is TGTGCCAGCAGCCGGGCAGGGTTGGTTTTCTTCCACGAGCAGTACTTC.